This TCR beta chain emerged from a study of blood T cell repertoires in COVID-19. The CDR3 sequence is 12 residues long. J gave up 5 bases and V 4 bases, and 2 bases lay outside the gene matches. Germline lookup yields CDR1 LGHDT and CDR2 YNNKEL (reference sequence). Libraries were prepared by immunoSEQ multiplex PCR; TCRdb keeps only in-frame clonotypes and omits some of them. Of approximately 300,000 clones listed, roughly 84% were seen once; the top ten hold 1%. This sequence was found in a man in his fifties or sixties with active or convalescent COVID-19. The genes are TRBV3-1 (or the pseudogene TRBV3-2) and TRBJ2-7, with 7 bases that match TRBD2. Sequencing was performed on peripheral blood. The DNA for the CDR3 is TGTGCCAGCAGCCCCGGACTAGACGAGCAGTACTTC. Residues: CASSPGLDEQYF.